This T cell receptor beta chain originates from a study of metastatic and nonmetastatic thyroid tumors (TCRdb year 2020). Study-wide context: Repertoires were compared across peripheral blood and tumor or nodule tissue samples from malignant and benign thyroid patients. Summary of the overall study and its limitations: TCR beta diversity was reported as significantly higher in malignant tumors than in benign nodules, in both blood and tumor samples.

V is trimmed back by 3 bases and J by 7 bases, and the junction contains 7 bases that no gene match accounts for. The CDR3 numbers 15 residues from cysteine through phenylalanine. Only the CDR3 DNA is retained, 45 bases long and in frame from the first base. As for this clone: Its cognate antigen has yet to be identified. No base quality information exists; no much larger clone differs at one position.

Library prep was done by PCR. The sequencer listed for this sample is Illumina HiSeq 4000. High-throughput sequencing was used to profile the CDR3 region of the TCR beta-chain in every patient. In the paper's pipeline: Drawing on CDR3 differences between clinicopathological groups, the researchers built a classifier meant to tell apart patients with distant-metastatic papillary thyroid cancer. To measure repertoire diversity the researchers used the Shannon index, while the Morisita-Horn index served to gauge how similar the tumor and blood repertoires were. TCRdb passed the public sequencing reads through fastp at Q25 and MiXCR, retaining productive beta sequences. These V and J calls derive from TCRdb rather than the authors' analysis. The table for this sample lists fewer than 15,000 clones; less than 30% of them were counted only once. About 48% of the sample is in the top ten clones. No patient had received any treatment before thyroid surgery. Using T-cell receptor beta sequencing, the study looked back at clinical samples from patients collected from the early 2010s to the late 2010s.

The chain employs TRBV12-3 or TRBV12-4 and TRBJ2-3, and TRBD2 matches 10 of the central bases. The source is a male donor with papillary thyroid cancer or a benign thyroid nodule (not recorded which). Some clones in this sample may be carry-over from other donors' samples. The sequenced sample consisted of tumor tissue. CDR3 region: CASSFPDSGRNTQYF. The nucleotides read TGTGCCAGCAGTTTCCCGGATAGCGGGAGGAATACGCAGTATTTT.